This T cell receptor beta chain came from a study of CD4+ T cells in melanoma. Study findings and constraints: A reported correlation linked neoantigen-specific CD4+ T cells to CD8+, macrophage and B cell function.

This clone has a single count. The antigen is unknown. TCRdb's copy holds only in-frame clones and misses some; the assay was immunoSEQ multiplex PCR. The table lists about 55,000 clones, roughly three quarters of them singletons. The CDR3 covers 11 residues. Germline CDR1 ENHRY, CDR2 SYGVKD. Trimming shortened V by 3 bases and J by 5 bases, and 3 bases separated the two germline ends. The sequence derives from a human donor with melanoma. The sample taken for sequencing was tumor tissue. The chain recombines TRBV10-3 with TRBJ2-3; D gene ambiguous. CDR3 in DNA: TGTGCCATCAGTGACATAGATACGCAGTATTTT. This codes for CAISDIDTQYF.